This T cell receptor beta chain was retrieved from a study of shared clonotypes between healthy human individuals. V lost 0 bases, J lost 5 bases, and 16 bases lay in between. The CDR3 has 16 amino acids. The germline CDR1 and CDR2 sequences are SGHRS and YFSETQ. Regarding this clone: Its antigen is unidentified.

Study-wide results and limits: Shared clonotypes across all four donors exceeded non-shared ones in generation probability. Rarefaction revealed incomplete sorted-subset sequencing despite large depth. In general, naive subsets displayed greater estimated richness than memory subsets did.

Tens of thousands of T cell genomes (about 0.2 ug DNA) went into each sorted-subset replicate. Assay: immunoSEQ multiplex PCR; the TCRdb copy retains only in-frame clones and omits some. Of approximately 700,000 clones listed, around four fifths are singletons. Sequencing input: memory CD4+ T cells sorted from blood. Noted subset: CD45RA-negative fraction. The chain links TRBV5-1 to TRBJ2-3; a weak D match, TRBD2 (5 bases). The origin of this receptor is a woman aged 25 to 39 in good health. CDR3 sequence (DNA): TGCGCCAGCAGCTTGGAGGACCGCCCGGGGATAGATACGCAGTATTTT. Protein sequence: CASSLEDRPGIDTQYF.